The table lists the clone carrying this T cell receptor (beta chain) with a few counts. The entry originates in a study of patients and donors after allogeneic stem cell transplantation. A single record per CDR3 protein comes from TCRdb applying MiXCR to the RT-PCR reads. Altogether under 200,000 distinct CDR3 sequences are present, 24% being singletons, with the ten largest covering 25% to 30%. Trimming took off 7 bases at V and 1 base at J, with 26 bases between the two ends. This CDR3 contains 19 residues. CDR1 is MNHEY and CDR2 is SVGAGI in the germline V gene. The sequence was obtained from a human donor who was either an allogeneic HSCT recipient or a stem cell or donor lymphocyte infusion donor (not recorded which). It is not recorded whose cells these are; they may come from a transplant donor. The genes are TRBV6-5 and TRBJ1-5, with D unclear. The specimen was blood, either unsorted or a sorted T cell fraction (not recorded which). The DNA for the CDR3 is TGTGCCAGCAACCCCGGGCAGGACGTCGTGATAGAGAGCAATCAGCCCCAGCATTTT. Translation: CASNPGQDVVIESNQPQHF.